The 6 T cell receptor beta chains given below trace back to one sample, sequenced in a study of cytomegalovirus exposure and HLA in healthy donors. Clones were sequenced by immunoSEQ multiplex PCR, and TCRdb holds only the in-frame ones, with some missing. The sample lists some 79,000 clones; 85% to 95% were seen once. The sample consisted of PBMCs. All receptors derive from a woman aged 18-29 years in good health and CMV-seropositive.

The chain recombines TRBV25-1 with TRBJ1-2, with D perhaps TRBD1 (5 bases). This CDR3 is built from 14 residues. V was trimmed by 1 base and J by 7 bases, leaving 13 bases between them. Germline CDR1 and CDR2: MGHDK and SYGVNS. The CDR3 sequence: CASSESGRGAGYTF. The CDR3 bases are TGTGCCAGCAGTGAATCGGGGCGGGGTGCTGGCTACACCTTC.

This clone was seen only once. The chain links TRBV28 to TRBJ1-2, with 9 bases aligning to TRBD1. V was pared by 5 bases and J by 2 bases, with 15 bases of the junction left unmatched. The length of the CDR3 is 18 residues. In germline, CDR1 is MDHEN, CDR2 SYDVKM. Here the CDR3 reads CASSPWLPGQGGNYGYTF. The CDR3 DNA follows: TGTGCCAGCAGTCCTTGGTTGCCGGGACAGGGAGGGAACTATGGCTACACCTTC.

The V and J genes are TRBV11-2 and TRBJ2-1; maybe TRBD2 (7 bases). Germline CDR1 and CDR2: SGHAT and FQNNGV. V was shortened by 0 bases and J by 7 bases, with 28 bases between the two germline ends. This CDR3 contains 20 residues. Written as DNA, the CDR3 is TGTGCCAGCAGCTTAGAGAGCACGGGGGGCGCAGCGATCAAGCGGAATGAGCAGTTCTTC. It encodes CASSLESTGGAAIKRNEQFF.

The genes are TRBV6-1 and TRBJ1-3, with unresolved D. CDR3 size: 14 residues. V was cut by 1 base and J by 3 bases, with 7 bases left in between. CDR1 is MNHNS, CDR2 SASEGT, per germline. The CDR3 nucleotides read TGTGCCAGCAGTGAAGGGCACCATGGAAACACCATATATTTT. It codes for CASSEGHHGNTIYF.

The gene calls are TRBV5-1 and TRBJ1-1; tentative D call: TRBD1 (6 bases). Trimming pared 4 bases from V and 1 base from J, leaving 11 bases between. The CDR3 is 14 residues long. CDR1 is SGHRS, CDR2 YFSETQ, per germline. In DNA form, the CDR3 reads TGCGCCAGCAGCGCCCAGACAGGGAACACTGAAGCTTTCTTT. It translates to CASSAQTGNTEAFF.

CDR3: CASSFWGAEAFF. The CDR3 DNA reads TGTGCCAGCAGTTTCTGGGGGGCTGAAGCTTTCTTT. The chain carries TRBV27 and TRBJ1-1; weak D call: TRBD1 (5 bases). The ends were cut back, 3 bases at V and 6 bases at J, with 8 bases in the middle. There are 12 residues in the CDR3. Germline V gives CDR1 MNHEY, CDR2 SMNVEV (reference sequence).